This TCR beta chain was documented in a study of T cell repertoires in cytomegalovirus infection. Across the whole study: The public TCR beta signatures pointed to both CMV infection and matching HLA type.

The CDR3 spans 12 residues. The germline V gene has CDR1 SNHLY and CDR2 FYNNEI. V lost 6 bases and J lost 5, with 8 bases in between. Each CDR3 protein gets one entry after TCRdb re-called the reads with MiXCR. The table includes a few hundred thousand distinct CDR3 sequences, approximately 18% detected once. The clonotype comes from a human donor in good health (CMV status not recorded). Some clones in this sample may be carry-over from other donors' samples. Input material: PBMCs. J is TRBJ2-4 and V is TRBV2; no clear D. The CDR3 nucleotides read TGTGCCAGCAGCGGCCGAGAAAACATTCAGTACTTC. The encoded protein is CASSGRENIQYF.